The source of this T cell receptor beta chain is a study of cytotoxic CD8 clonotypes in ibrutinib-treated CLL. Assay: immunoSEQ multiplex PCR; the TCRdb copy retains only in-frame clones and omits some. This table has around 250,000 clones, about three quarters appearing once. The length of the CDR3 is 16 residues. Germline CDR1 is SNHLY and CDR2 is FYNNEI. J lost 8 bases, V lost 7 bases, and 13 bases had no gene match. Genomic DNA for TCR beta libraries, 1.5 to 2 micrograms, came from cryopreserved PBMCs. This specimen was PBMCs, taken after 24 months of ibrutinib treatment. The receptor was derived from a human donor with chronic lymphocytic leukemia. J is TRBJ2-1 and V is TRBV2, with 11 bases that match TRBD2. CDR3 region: CASKVSGRASTHEQFF. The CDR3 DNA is TGTGCCAGCAAGGTTAGCGGGAGGGCCTCTACACATGAGCAGTTCTTC.